These 27 T cell receptor beta chains originate from one sample sequenced in a study of CD8 T cells in Susac syndrome. Random-hexamer reverse transcription was applied to roughly 0.45 to 1 ug RNA. MiXCR, run by TCRdb on the immunoSEQ multiplex PCR reads, gives a single entry per CDR3 protein. Seen here are 50,000 or so distinct CDR3 sequences, around 92% observed once, and the top ten hold around 0.45%. Sequencing was performed on CD8+ T cells from PBMCs. The source of these receptors is a human donor in good health.

The V call is TRBV21-1, the J call TRBJ2-7; the table's D call of TRBD2 was not tested on the DNA. TRBV21-1 is a pseudogene segment. This CDR3 has 17 residues. The CDR3 DNA is TGTGCCAGCAGCAAAGGAAGGACACGGAGGACTAACTACGAGCAGTACTTC. Its protein product is CASSKGRTRRTNYEQYF.

V gene TRBV29-1 combines with J gene TRBJ2-5; D possibly corresponds to TRBD2 (7 bases). V was cut by 4 bases and J by 5 bases, with 11 bases left in between. Germline CDR1 SQVTM, CDR2 ANQGSEA. The CDR3 loop spans 12 amino acids. The CDR3 is CSVVEGGETQYF. The DNA for the CDR3 is TGCAGCGTTGTCGAGGGGGGGGAGACCCAGTACTTC.

The chain has TRBV7-6 and TRBJ1-5, with 8 bases aligning to TRBD1. The germline V gene has CDR1 SGHVS and CDR2 FNYEAQ. V trimming: 5 bases; J trimming: 1 base; junction bases outside the gene matches: 7. This CDR3 has 16 amino acids. CDR3 sequence reads: CASSQGQGRSNQPQHF. As DNA, the CDR3 is TGTGCCAGCAGCCAAGGACAGGGAAGGAGCAATCAGCCCCAGCATTTT.

The table lists this clonotype with a count of one. This chain links TRBV3-1 with TRBJ2-1; maybe TRBD1 (5 bases). This CDR3 region has 15 residues. The V end was cut by 3 bases, the J end by 2 bases, with 11 bases between. Germline lookup yields CDR1 LGHDT and CDR2 YNNKEL (reference sequence). The CDR3 DNA sequence: TGTGCCAGCAGCCAGTCAGGGAACCCCTACAATGAGCAGTTCTTC. Translating gives CASSQSGNPYNEQFF.

The rearrangement joins TRBV4-1 to TRBJ2-2, with unresolved D. Per the germline V gene, CDR1 is MGHRA and CDR2 is YSYEKL. The CDR3 has 15 amino acids. Trimming left V 4 bases short and J 0 bases short, with 9 bases between. The CDR3 region is CASSRGDPNTGELFF. The CDR3 coding sequence is TGCGCCAGCAGCCGAGGAGACCCGAACACCGGGGAGCTGTTTTTT.

The V gene is TRBV19, the J gene TRBJ2-4; 10 bases are a match to TRBD2. J lost 3 bases, V lost 5 bases, and 13 bases had no gene match. Per the germline V gene, CDR1 is LNHDA and CDR2 is SQIVND (reference sequence). The CDR3 length is 18 residues. CDR3 DNA sequence: TGTGCCAGTAGTTCTCCGGGACTAGCGCGAAGAGGCAAAAACATTCAGTACTTC. It is translated as CASSSPGLARRGKNIQYF. Together with reference TRBV19 and TRBJ2-4, the CDR3 gives the full variable domain: DGGITQSPKYLFRKEGQNVTLSCEQNLNHDAMYWYRQDPGQGLRLIYYSQIVNDFQKGDIAEGYSVSREKKESFPLTVTSAQKNPTAFYLCASSSPGLARRGKNIQYFGAGTRLSVL.

The chain is built from TRBV4-3 and TRBJ2-7; TRBD1 aligns across 7 bases. The CDR3 has 15 residues. The V segment lost 0 bases and the J segment 3 bases; nucleotides outside the gene matches: 5. The germline V gene encodes CDR1 LGHNA and CDR2 YSLEER. This CDR3 reads CASSQDVGGSYEQYF. The CDR3 DNA follows: TGCGCCAGCAGCCAAGATGTAGGGGGCAGCTACGAGCAGTACTTC.

The gene calls are TRBV7-9 and TRBJ2-5, with 7 bases matching TRBD2. Germline loops: CDR1 SEHNR, CDR2 FQNEAQ (reference sequence). V lost 5 bases to trimming and J lost 5 bases; unmatched junction nucleotides: 2. CDR3 length equals 12 residues. CDR3 sequence (DNA): TGTGCCAGCAGCAACGGGGGGGAGACCCAGTACTTC. Residues: CASSNGGETQYF. The full variable domain, its missing parts supplied by reference TRBV7-9 and TRBJ2-5, is DTGVSQNPRHKITKRGQNVTFRCDPISEHNRLYWYRQTLGQGPEFLTYFQNEAQLEKSRLLSDRFSAERPKGSFSTLEIQRTEQGDSAMYLCASSNGGETQYFGPGTRLLVL.

The chain has TRBV25-1 and TRBJ2-7; the match to TRBD2 covers 8 bases. Looked up from germline, CDR1 is MGHDK and CDR2 is SYGVNS. V gave up 8 bases and J gave up 3 bases; unmatched junction bases: 6. This CDR3 has 13 amino acids. CDR3 region: CASSLSGGYEQYF. In DNA, the CDR3 is TGTGCCAGCTCACTAAGCGGGGGCTACGAGCAGTACTTC.

The chain employs TRBV5-6 and TRBJ2-7; either TRBD1 or TRBD2 may supply D (6 bases each). Germline CDR1 is SGHDT and CDR2 is YYEEEE. This CDR3 has 14 residues. Trimming pared 5 bases from V and 1 base from J, leaving 13 bases between. The CDR3 loop reads CASRSQGTSYEQYF. CDR3 bases: TGTGCCAGCAGGTCCCAGGGGACTTCCTACGAGCAGTACTTC.

The DNA for the CDR3 is TGTGCCAGCAGCCAAGATGTGGGGGAGAGCTCCTACAATGAGCAGTTCTTC. Residues: CASSQDVGESSYNEQFF. The chain recombines TRBV14 with TRBJ2-1; D possibly uses TRBD1 or TRBD2 (5 bases each). There are 17 residues in the CDR3. The V gene lost 0 bases and the J gene lost 0 bases, with 12 bases spanning the gap. Germline CDR1 reads SGHDN; CDR2 reads FVKESK.

This sequence joins TRBV6-5 and TRBJ2-3; tentative D call: TRBD2 (6 bases). The CDR3 is 15 residues long. CDR1 and CDR2 from the germline V gene are MNHEY and SVGAGI. The ends were cut back, 0 bases at V and 4 bases at J, with 11 bases in the middle. Here the CDR3 reads CASSYSEGGPDTQYF. In DNA form, the CDR3 reads TGTGCCAGCAGTTACTCGGAGGGCGGCCCAGATACGCAGTATTTT.

This clonotype was counted only a few times. V usage is TRBV12-3 or TRBV12-4 and J usage is TRBJ2-7, with D hard to call. The CDR3 has 12 residues. Deletions cut 5 bases from V and 2 bases from J, with 7 bases between. For the CDR3, the DNA is TGTGCCAGCAGTCAAACTACCTACGAGCAGTACTTC. This encodes CASSQTTYEQYF.

This rearrangement joins TRBV5-5 to TRBJ1-1; D unresolved. Trimming stripped 3 bases from V and 2 bases from J, with 11 bases between. Germline CDR1 SGHKS, CDR2 YYEKEE (reference sequence). The CDR3 has 14 residues. The CDR3 DNA reads TGTGCCAGCAGCTCAAGTTCGAGAAACACTGAAGCTTTCTTT. Protein product: CASSSSSRNTEAFF.

The rearrangement uses TRBV9 and TRBJ1-1; no definite D call. The CDR3 contains 13 residues. V gave up 4 bases and J gave up 6 bases, with 13 bases separating them. Per germline, CDR1 SGDLS and CDR2 YYNGEE. The CDR3 loop reads CASSTRLDAEAFF. For the CDR3, the DNA is TGTGCCAGCAGCACCCGTTTGGACGCTGAAGCTTTCTTT.

V usage is TRBV10-3 and J usage is TRBJ2-2, with 7 nucleotides matching TRBD1. V gave up 10 bases and J gave up 7 bases; unmatched junction bases: 15. The CDR3 sequence is 15 residues long. The V gene's germline CDR1 is ENHRY and CDR2 SYGVKD. The DNA of the CDR3 is TGTGCCAGCCACCGGGACAAGGGGGCTAACGGGGAGCTGTTTTTT. Residues: CASHRDKGANGELFF.

This clonotype is a singleton in its sample. V gene TRBV6-6 combines with J gene TRBJ2-4; a weak D match, TRBD1 (5 bases). This CDR3 region has 16 residues. The germline gives CDR1 MNHNY, CDR2 SVGAGI (reference sequence). V lost 2 bases and J lost 2, with 13 bases in between. The CDR3: CASSYGMAGTKNIQYF. CDR3 DNA: TGTGCCAGCAGTTACGGGATGGCAGGGACCAAAAACATTCAGTACTTC.

This clonotype was counted between two and nine times. This rearrangement joins TRBV28 to TRBJ2-5; D is unresolved. Trimming left V 3 bases short and J 3 bases short, with 14 bases between. The CDR3 loop spans 15 amino acids. CDR1 and CDR2 from the germline V gene are MDHEN and SYDVKM. DNA for the CDR3: TGTGCCAGCAGTTTCGCCCGAGTCCAAAAAGAGACCCAGTACTTC. Translation gives CASSFARVQKETQYF.

The chain recombines TRBV5-4 with TRBJ2-1; D is possibly TRBD1 (6 bases). The V end lost 1 base, the J end lost 8 bases, and 13 bases lay between the germline ends. Per germline, CDR1 SGHNT and CDR2 YYREEE (reference sequence). The CDR3 has 14 residues. CDR3 coding DNA: TGTGCCAGCAGCTTGAAGCTGTCAGGGGATGAGCAGTTCTTC. This gives the protein CASSLKLSGDEQFF.

The chain has TRBV11-2 and TRBJ2-7, with 9 nucleotides matching TRBD1. Losses at the gene ends were 4 bases for V and 4 bases for J; bases not matched to a gene: 17. This CDR3 region has 18 residues. Germline V gene sequence: CDR1 SGHAT, CDR2 FQNNGV. This CDR3 reads CASSSLKGQGIGTYEQYF. Here the CDR3 DNA reads TGTGCCAGCAGCTCACTGAAGGGACAGGGAATTGGGACGTACGAGCAGTACTTC. Full variable domain (remainder filled in from reference TRBV11-2 and TRBJ2-7): EAGVAQSPRYKIIEKRQSVAFWCNPISGHATLYWYQQILGQGPKLLIQFQNNGVVDDSQLPKDRFSAERLKGVDSTLKIQPAKLEDSAVYLCASSSLKGQGIGTYEQYFGPGTRLTVT.

This clonotype was counted a single time. The V gene is TRBV20-1, the J gene TRBJ1-4; D is unresolved. Per germline, CDR1 DFQATT and CDR2 SNEGSKA (reference sequence). V lost 3 bases to trimming and J lost 4 bases, with 18 bases between them. This CDR3 is built from 16 residues. The CDR3 region is CSASVDRRRYNEKLFF. CDR3 bases: TGCAGTGCTAGCGTCGACCGCAGGAGATATAATGAAAAACTGTTTTTT.

This chain connects TRBV4-1 to TRBJ2-3, with 13 positions matching TRBD2. V lost 7 bases and J lost 7; bases outside the gene matches: 11. CDR1 and CDR2 from the germline V gene are MGHRA and YSYEKL. This CDR3 region has 16 residues. The CDR3 reads CASTGKLAGGTNTQYF. The CDR3 DNA sequence: TGCGCCAGCACCGGGAAACTAGCGGGAGGGACGAATACGCAGTATTTT.

The V call is TRBV6-1, the J call TRBJ2-5; the D gene is possibly TRBD1 (5 bases). The germline CDR1 and CDR2 sequences are MNHNS and SASEGT. V lost 1 base and J lost 2, with 14 bases in between. This CDR3 has 16 residues. The CDR3, as DNA: TGTGCCAGCAGTGAAGGGGCAGGGTTGGGACAAGAGACCCAGTACTTC. Encoded protein: CASSEGAGLGQETQYF.

The V gene is TRBV7-9, the J gene TRBJ1-3, with no clear D. The CDR3 has 14 residues. Trimming removed 3 bases from V and 4 bases from J, with 10 bases in between. In germline, CDR1 is SEHNR, CDR2 FQNEAQ (reference sequence). CDR3 bases: TGTGCCAGCAGCTTCGAAGGAGGGGGAAACACCATATATTTT. Residues: CASSFEGGGNTIYF. The variable domain in full, completed from reference TRBV7-9 and TRBJ1-3, reads DTGVSQNPRHKITKRGQNVTFRCDPISEHNRLYWYRQTLGQGPEFLTYFQNEAQLEKSRLLSDRFSAERPKGSFSTLEIQRTEQGDSAMYLCASSFEGGGNTIYFGEGSWLTVV.

The chain carries TRBV11-2 and TRBJ2-1; D is unresolved. This CDR3 comprises 12 residues. Germline V lookup: CDR1 SGHAT, CDR2 FQNNGV. The V end was cut by 5 bases, the J end by 6 bases, with 8 bases between. DNA of the CDR3: TGTGCCAGCAGCCCGTTTCTCAATGAGCAGTTCTTC. This encodes CASSPFLNEQFF.

V is TRBV29-1 and J is TRBJ2-4; 7 bases map to TRBD1. The CDR3 totals 14 residues. Trimming cost V 6 bases and J 0 bases; bases outside gene matches: 5. Germline V gene lookup returns CDR1 SQVTM and CDR2 ANQGSEA. The DNA for the CDR3 is TGCAGCGTCGGGACAGCTCTAGCCAAAAACATTCAGTACTTC. It is translated as CSVGTALAKNIQYF.

The chain combines TRBV14 with TRBJ2-6, with D possibly being TRBD1 or TRBD2 (5 bases each). Trimming removed 5 bases from V and 0 bases from J, with 26 bases in between. The germline V gene encodes CDR1 SGHDN and CDR2 FVKESK. This CDR3 contains 21 residues. The CDR3 coding sequence is TGTGCCAGCAGCTTAACGGGACGGCAGCCGACGGAGGCCTCTGGGGCCAACGTCCTGACTTTC. Residues: CASSLTGRQPTEASGANVLTF.